This paragraph covers one T cell receptor (beta chain) sequence. Antigen: not known. Just one base apart from a much larger clone, this may be a read error. These data are taken from a study of blood T cells in healthy people across ages. Study-level background: About one barcoded beta molecule per two T cells was captured by template switching.

Broader study findings: Across the age range, TCR beta diversity per million T cells fell in a roughly linear way.

The germline V gene encodes CDR1 KGHDR and CDR2 SFDVKD. The CDR3 sequence is 16 residues long. With 4 bases removed from V and 10 bases from J, the gap between germline ends came to 25 bases. Sample-barcoded 5' priming and a J-beta primer mix drove a second PCR of roughly 7 to 11 cycles. A single record per CDR3 protein comes from TCRdb applying MiXCR to the 5' RACE reads. The table records about 1.8 million distinct CDR3 sequences, around 48% of them present only once. This chain joins TRBV24-1 and TRBJ2-7; TRBD1 might be the D (7 bases). The specimen sequenced was blood. This clonotype was sampled from a woman between 40 and 50 years old in good health. This CDR3 reads CATSDPTGRFREAQYF. In DNA, the CDR3 is TGTGCCACCAGTGACCCGACAGGGAGGTTCCGAGAGGCCCAGTACTTC.